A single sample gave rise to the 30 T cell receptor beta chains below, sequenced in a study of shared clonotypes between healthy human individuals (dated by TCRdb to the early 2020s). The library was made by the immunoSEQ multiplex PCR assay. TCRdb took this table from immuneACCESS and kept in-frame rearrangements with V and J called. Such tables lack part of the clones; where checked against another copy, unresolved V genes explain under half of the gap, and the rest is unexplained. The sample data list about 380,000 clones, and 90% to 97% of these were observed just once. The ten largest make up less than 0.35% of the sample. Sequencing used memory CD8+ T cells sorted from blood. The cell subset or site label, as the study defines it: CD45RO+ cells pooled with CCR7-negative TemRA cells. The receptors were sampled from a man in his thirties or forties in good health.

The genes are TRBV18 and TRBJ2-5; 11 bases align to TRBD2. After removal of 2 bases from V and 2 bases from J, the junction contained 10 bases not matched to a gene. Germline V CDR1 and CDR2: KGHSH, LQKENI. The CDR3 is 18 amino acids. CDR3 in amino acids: CASSPWTSGLPAQETQYF. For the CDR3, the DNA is TGTGCCAGCTCACCATGGACTAGCGGGCTTCCGGCGCAAGAGACCCAGTACTTC.

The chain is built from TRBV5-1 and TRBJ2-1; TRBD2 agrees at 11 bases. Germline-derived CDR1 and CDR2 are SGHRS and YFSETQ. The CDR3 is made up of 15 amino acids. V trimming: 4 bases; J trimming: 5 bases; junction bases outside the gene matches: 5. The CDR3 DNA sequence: TGCGCCAGCAGCCAGGGGACTAGCGGCCACAATGAGCAGTTCTTC. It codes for CASSQGTSGHNEQFF.

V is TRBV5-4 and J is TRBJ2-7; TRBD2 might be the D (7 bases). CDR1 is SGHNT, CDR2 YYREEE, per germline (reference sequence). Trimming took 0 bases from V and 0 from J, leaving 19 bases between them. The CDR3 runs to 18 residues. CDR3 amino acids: CASSLGLQAGHLSYEQYF. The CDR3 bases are TGTGCCAGCAGCTTGGGATTACAAGCGGGACATCTCTCCTACGAGCAGTACTTC.

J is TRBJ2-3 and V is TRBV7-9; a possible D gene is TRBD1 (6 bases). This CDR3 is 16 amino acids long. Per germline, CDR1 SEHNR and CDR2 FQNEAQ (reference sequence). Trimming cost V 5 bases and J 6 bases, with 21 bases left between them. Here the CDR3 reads CASSPGVGPKVDTQYF. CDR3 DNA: TGTGCCAGCAGCCCAGGGGTCGGGCCCAAAGTGGATACGCAGTATTTT.

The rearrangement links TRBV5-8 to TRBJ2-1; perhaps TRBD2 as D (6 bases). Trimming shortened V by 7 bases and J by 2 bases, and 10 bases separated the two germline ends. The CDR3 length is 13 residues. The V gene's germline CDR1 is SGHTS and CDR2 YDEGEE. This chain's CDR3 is CASGDWAYNEQFF. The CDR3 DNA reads TGTGCCAGCGGGGACTGGGCCTACAATGAGCAGTTCTTC.

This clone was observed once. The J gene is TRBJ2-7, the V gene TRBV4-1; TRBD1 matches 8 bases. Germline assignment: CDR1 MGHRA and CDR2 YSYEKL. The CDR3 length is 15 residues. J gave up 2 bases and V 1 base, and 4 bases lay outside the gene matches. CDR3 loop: CASSQGTGTAYEQYF. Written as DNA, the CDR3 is TGCGCCAGCAGCCAAGGGACAGGGACCGCCTACGAGCAGTACTTC.

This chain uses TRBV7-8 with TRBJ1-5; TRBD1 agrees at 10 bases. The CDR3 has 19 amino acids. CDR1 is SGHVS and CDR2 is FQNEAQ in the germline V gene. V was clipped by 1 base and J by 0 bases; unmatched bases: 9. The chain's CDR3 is CASSLGSTGGLYSNQPQHF. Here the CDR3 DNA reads TGTGCCAGCAGCTTAGGATCGACAGGGGGCCTATATAGCAATCAGCCCCAGCATTTT.

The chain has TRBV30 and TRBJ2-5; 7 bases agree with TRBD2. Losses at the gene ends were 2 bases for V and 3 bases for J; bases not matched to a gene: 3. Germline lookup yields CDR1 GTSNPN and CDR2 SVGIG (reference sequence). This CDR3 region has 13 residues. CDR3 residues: CAWSSGKKETQYF. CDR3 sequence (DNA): TGTGCCTGGAGTAGCGGGAAAAAAGAGACCCAGTACTTC.

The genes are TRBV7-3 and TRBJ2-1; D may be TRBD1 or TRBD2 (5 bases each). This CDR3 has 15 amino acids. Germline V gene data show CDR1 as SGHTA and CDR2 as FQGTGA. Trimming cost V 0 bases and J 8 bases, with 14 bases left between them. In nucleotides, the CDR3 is TGTGCCAGCAGCTTAACACGGGAAAGGGGCGATGAGCAGTTCTTC. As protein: CASSLTRERGDEQFF.

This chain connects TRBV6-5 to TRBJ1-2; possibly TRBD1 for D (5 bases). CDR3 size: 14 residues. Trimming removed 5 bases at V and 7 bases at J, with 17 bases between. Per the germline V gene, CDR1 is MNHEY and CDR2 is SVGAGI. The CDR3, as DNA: TGTGCCAGCAGTAATTCCCACAGGCTTCGTGGCTACACCTTC. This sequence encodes CASSNSHRLRGYTF.

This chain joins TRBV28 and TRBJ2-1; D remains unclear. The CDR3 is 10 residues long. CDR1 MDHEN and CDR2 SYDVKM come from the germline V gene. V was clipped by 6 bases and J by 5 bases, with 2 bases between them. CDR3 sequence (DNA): TGTGCCAGCAGGGACAATGAGCAGTTCTTC. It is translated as CASRDNEQFF.

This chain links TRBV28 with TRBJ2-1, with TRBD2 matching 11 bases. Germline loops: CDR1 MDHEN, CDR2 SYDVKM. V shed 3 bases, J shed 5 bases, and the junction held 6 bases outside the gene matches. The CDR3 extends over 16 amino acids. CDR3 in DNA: TGTGCCAGCAGTTTTCCGGGACTAGCGGTCGACAATGAGCAGTTCTTC. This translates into CASSFPGLAVDNEQFF.

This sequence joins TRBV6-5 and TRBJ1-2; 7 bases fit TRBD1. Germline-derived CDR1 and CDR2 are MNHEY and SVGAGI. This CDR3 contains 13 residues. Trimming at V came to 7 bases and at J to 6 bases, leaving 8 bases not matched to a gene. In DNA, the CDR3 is TGTGCCAGCAAAGACAGGGTGGTTAATGGCTACACCTTC. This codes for CASKDRVVNGYTF.

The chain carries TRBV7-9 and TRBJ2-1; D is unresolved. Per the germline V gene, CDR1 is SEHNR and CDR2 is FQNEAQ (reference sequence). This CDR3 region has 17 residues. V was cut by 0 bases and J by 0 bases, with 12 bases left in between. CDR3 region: CASSLAVSRSSYNEQFF. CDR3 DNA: TGTGCCAGCAGCTTAGCGGTGTCCAGGAGCTCCTACAATGAGCAGTTCTTC.

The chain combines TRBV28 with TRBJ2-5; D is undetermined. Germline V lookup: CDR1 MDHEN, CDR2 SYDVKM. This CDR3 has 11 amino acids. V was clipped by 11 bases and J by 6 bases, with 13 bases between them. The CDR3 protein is CALGHLKTQYF. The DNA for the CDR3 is TGTGCCCTTGGGCACCTAAAGACCCAGTACTTC.

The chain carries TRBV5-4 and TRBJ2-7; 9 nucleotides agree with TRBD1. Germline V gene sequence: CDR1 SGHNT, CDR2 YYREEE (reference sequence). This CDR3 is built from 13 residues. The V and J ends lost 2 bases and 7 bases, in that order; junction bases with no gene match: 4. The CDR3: CASSFDRGREQYF. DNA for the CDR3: TGTGCCAGCAGCTTTGACAGGGGGAGGGAGCAGTACTTC. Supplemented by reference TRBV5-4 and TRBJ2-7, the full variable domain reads ETGVTQSPTHLIKTRGQQVTLRCSSQSGHNTVSWYQQALGQGPQFIFQYYREEENGRGNFPPRFSGLQFPNYSSELNVNALELDDSALYLCASSFDRGREQYFGPGTRLTVT.

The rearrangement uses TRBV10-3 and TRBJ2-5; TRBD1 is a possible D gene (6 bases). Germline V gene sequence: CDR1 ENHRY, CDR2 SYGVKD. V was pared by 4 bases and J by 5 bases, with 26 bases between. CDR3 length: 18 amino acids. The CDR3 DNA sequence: TGTGCCATCAGTGGGGGAAATAGACAGGCCTTCCAGAGGGAGACCCAGTACTTC. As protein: CAISGGNRQAFQRETQYF.

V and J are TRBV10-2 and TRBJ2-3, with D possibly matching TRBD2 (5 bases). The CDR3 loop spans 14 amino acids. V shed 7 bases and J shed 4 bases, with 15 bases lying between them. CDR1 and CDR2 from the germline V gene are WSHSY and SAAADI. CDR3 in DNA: TGCGCCAGCACCGAGCGGACCCGCGCAGATACGCAGTATTTT. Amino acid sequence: CASTERTRADTQYF.

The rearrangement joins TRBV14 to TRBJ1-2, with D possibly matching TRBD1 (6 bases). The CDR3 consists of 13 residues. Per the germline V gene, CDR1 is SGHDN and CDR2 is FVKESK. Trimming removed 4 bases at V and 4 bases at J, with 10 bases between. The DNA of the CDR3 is TGTGCCAGCAGCCGAGACAGGAGCTATGGCTACACCTTC. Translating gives CASSRDRSYGYTF.

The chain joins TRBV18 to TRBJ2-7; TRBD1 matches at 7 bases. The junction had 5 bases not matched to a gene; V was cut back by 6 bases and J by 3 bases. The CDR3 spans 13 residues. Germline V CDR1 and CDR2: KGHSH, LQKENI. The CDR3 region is CASSHRDSYEQYF. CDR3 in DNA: TGTGCCAGCTCGCACCGGGACAGCTACGAGCAGTACTTC.

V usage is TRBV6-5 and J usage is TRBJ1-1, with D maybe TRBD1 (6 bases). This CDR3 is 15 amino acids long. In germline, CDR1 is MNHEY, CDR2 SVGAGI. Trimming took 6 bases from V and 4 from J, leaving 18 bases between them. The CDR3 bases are TGTGCCAGCAGCGACAGGAGGGGTTGGAGCACTGAAGCTTTCTTT. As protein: CASSDRRGWSTEAFF.

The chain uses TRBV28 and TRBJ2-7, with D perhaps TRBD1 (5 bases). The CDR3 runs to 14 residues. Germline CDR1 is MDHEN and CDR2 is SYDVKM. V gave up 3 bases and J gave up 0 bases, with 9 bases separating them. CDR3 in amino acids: CASSFRGLSYEQYF. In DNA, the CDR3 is TGTGCCAGCAGTTTTAGGGGCCTCTCCTACGAGCAGTACTTC. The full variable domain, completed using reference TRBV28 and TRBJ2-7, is DVKVTQSSRYLVKRTGEKVFLECVQDMDHENMFWYRQDPGLGLRLIYFSYDVKMKEKGDIPEGYSVSREKKERFSLILESASTNQTSMYLCASSFRGLSYEQYFGPGTRLTVT.

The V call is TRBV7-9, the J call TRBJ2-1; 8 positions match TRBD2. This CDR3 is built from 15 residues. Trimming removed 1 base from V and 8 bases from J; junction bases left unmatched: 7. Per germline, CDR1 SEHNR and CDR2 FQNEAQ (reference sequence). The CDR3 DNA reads TGTGCCAGCAGCTTAGGGGTAAGCGGGAGTCATGAGCAGTTCTTC. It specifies CASSLGVSGSHEQFF.

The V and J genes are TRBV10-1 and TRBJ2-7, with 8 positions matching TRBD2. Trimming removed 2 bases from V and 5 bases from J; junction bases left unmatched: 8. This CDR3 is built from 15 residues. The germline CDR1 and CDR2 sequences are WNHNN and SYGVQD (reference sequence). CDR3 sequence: CASSEGVAGFDEQYF. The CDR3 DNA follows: TGCGCCAGCAGTGAGGGGGTAGCGGGATTCGACGAGCAGTACTTC.

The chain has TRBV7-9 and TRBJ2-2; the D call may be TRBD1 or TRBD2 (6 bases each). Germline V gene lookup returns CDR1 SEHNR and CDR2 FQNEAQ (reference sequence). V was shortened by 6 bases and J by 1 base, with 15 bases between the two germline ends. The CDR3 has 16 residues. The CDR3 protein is CASRPGGGMNTGELFF. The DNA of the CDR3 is TGTGCCAGCAGGCCTGGAGGGGGAATGAACACCGGGGAGCTGTTTTTT.

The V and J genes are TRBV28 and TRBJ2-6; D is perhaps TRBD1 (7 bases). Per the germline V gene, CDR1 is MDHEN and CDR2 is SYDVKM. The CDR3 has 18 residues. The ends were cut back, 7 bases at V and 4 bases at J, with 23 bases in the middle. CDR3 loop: CASIGQRRGVKGANVLTF. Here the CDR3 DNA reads TGTGCCAGCATTGGCCAACGCAGGGGGGTCAAGGGGGCCAACGTCCTGACTTTC. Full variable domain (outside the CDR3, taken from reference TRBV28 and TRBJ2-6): DVKVTQSSRYLVKRTGEKVFLECVQDMDHENMFWYRQDPGLGLRLIYFSYDVKMKEKGDIPEGYSVSREKKERFSLILESASTNQTSMYLCASIGQRRGVKGANVLTFGAGSRLTVL.

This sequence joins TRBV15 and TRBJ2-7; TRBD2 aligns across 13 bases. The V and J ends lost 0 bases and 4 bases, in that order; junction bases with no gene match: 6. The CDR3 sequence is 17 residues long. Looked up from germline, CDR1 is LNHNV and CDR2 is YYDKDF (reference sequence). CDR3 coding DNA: TGTGCCACCAGCAGAGATTTCGGACTAGCGGGAGTGTACGAGCAGTACTTC. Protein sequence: CATSRDFGLAGVYEQYF.

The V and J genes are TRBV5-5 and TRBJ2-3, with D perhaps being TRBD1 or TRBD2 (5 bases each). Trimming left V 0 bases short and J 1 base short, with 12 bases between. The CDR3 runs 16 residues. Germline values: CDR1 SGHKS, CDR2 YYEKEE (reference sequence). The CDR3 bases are TGTGCCAGCAGCTTGGGGATGGGGGTCGGCACAGATACGCAGTATTTT. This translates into CASSLGMGVGTDTQYF.

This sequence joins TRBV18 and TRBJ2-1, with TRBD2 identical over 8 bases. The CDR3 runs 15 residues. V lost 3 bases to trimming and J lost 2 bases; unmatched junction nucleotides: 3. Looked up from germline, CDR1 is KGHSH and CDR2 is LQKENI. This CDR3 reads CASSPGLGTYNEQFF. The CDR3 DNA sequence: TGTGCCAGCTCACCGGGACTAGGGACCTACAATGAGCAGTTCTTC.

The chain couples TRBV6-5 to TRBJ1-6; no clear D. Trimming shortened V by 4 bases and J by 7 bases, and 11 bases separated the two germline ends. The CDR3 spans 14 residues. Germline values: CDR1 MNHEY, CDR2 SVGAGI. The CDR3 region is CASSSQASNSPLHF. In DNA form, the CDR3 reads TGTGCCAGCAGTTCCCAGGCCTCCAATTCACCCCTCCACTTT.